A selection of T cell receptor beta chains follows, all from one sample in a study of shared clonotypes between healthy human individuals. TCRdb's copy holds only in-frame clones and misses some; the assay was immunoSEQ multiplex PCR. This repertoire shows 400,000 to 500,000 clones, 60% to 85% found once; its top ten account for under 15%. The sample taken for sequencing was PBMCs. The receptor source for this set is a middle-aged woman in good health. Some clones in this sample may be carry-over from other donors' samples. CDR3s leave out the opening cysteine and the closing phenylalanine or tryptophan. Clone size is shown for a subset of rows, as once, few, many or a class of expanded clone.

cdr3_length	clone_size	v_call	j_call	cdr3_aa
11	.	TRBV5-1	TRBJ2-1	ASSRTGNNEQF
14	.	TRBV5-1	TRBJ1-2	AREEGQEGGVYGYT
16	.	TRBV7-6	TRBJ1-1	ASSLGGDPGHLNTEAF
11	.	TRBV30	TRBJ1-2	AWSWVQAYGYT
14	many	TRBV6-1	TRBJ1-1	ASSERQGARNTEAF
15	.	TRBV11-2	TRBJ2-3	ASSPALAGGGTDTQY
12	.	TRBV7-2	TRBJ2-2	ASSSGQPTGELF
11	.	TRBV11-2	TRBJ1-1	ASSLAGELEAF
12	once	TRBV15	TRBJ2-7	ATRRGLAGAEQY
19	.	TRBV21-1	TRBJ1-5	ASSKEGKRMVEEDHNQPQH
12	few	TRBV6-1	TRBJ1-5	ASRDRRGNQPQH
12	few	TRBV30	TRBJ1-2	AWSPGGDDYGYT
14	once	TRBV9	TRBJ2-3	ASRGGTRGSTDTQY
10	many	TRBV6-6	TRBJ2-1	ASKREGNEQF
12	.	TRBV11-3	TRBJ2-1	ASSFGTSNTEQF
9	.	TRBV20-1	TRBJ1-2	SASLNRRYT
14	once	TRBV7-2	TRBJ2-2	ASSLVRGGGTGELF
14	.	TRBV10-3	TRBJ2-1	ASSPLLAGVNNEQF
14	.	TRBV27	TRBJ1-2	ASSLAGTGWNYGYT
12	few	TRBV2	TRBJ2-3	ASSRLASTDTQY
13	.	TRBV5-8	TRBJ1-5	ASKPLAGVNQPQH
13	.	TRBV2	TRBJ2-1	ASRREEGSYNEQF
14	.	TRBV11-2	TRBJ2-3	ASSPLGTSRTDTQY
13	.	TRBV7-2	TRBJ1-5	ASSFKTGGGQPQH
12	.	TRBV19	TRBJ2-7	ASSIARTSYEQY
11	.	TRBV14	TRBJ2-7	ASSAREFYEQY
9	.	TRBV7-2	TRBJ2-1	ASSFRDEQF